These 8 T cell receptor beta chains were sequenced from one sample in a study of OX40 agonist ivuxolimab in advanced cancers. The method was immunoSEQ multiplex PCR; TCRdb's version includes in-frame clones alone and lacks a portion of them. Of roughly 82,000 clones listed, less than 85% are singletons. The sequences come from CD4+ or CD8+ T cells sorted from blood, collected in a trial of the OX40 agonist ivuxolimab. All receptors derive from an adult with an advanced solid tumor such as melanoma, head and neck, liver or kidney cancer.

The genes are TRBV5-1 and TRBJ2-6, with TRBD2 matching over 11 bases. There are 19 residues in the CDR3. With V trimmed by 4 bases and J by 4 bases, 13 bases remained unmatched. Germline values: CDR1 SGHRS, CDR2 YFSETQ. This CDR3 is CASSAAPSGGPGGANVLTF. The CDR3 DNA sequence: TGCGCCAGCAGCGCAGCGCCTAGCGGGGGGCCGGGAGGGGCCAACGTCCTGACTTTC.

The chain uses TRBV4-1 and TRBJ1-5; TRBD1 aligns across 7 bases. V lost 1 base to trimming and J lost 7 bases; unmatched junction nucleotides: 7. CDR1 MGHRA and CDR2 YSYEKL come from the germline V gene. This CDR3 is 15 amino acids long. The CDR3 bases are TGCGCCAGCAGCCAAGCCGCGACAGGGAAGCAGCCCCAGCATTTT. This gives the protein CASSQAATGKQPQHF.

This chain connects TRBV30 to TRBJ1-1; the D gene is possibly TRBD1 (5 bases). Germline CDR1 reads GTSNPN; CDR2 reads SVGIG (reference sequence). The V end lost 8 bases, the J end lost 6 bases, and 13 bases lay between the germline ends. This CDR3 comprises 11 residues. Here the CDR3 reads CARRGLSEAFF. Here the CDR3 DNA reads TGTGCCCGAAGGGGACTATCTGAAGCTTTCTTT.

V usage is TRBV5-1 and J usage is TRBJ1-2; TRBD1 is a possible D gene (6 bases). Trimming removed 3 bases from V and 3 bases from J, with 12 bases in between. The CDR3 contains 14 residues. The germline gives CDR1 SGHRS, CDR2 YFSETQ. CDR3 DNA: TGCGCCAGCAGCTCTGGGGGCGAGGACTATGGCTACACCTTC. Translating gives CASSSGGEDYGYTF.

The gene calls are TRBV12-1 and TRBJ2-2; TRBD2, the D gene given by the table, was not confirmed from the DNA. TRBV12-1 is labeled a pseudogene. The CDR3 covers 14 residues. DNA of the CDR3: TGTGCCAGATTAGCGGGGGAGAACACCGGGGAGCTGTTTTTT. Protein sequence: CARLAGENTGELFF.

This chain links TRBV19 with TRBJ2-2; D ambiguous. CDR3 length equals 14 residues. CDR1 LNHDA and CDR2 SQIVND come from the germline V gene (reference sequence). V gave up 1 base and J gave up 4 bases, with 7 bases separating them. CDR3 loop: CASSIVRFTGELFF. The CDR3 DNA reads TGTGCCAGTAGTATAGTTAGGTTCACCGGGGAGCTGTTTTTT.

The chain has TRBV11-2 and TRBJ1-2, with D perhaps TRBD1 (6 bases). CDR3 size: 15 residues. The germline gives CDR1 SGHAT, CDR2 FQNNGV. With 5 bases removed from V and 3 bases from J, the gap between germline ends came to 16 bases. Here the CDR3 DNA reads TGTGCCAGCAGCGTAGGGACAATCTTAGACTATGGCTACACCTTC. Translated: CASSVGTILDYGYTF.

This chain uses TRBV5-8 with TRBJ2-3, with TRBD2 identical over 8 bases. The CDR3 is made up of 16 amino acids. The germline V gene encodes CDR1 SGHTS and CDR2 YDEGEE. Trimming at V came to 0 bases and at J to 4 bases, leaving 7 bases not matched to a gene. Written as DNA, the CDR3 is TGTGCCAGCAGCTTGGCCGGGGGGGGATGGGCAGATACGCAGTATTTT. Amino acid sequence: CASSLAGGGWADTQYF.